This TCR beta chain was identified in a study of blood T cells in healthy people across ages. This CDR3 comprises 15 residues. Germline V CDR1 and CDR2: SQVTM, ANQGSEA. V was cut by 6 bases and J by 1 base, with 16 bases left in between. This clonotype was counted only a few times. What it binds is unknown. The second PCR ran roughly 7 to 11 cycles with a sample-barcoded 5' primer and J-beta primers. Every single cDNA molecule received a tag from a template-switch adaptor with 12 random nucleotides. TCRdb redid the calling of the 5' RACE reads with MiXCR, one entry per CDR3 protein. The profile shows 1.4 million to 1.5 million distinct CDR3 sequences, approximately 42% of them singletons. Study-wide results and limits: Getting older went along with TCR beta diversity per million T cells dropping roughly linearly. Higher diversity and more naive CD4+ cells were features of long-lived donors, compared to aged donors. The donors' CMV status was not determined, possibly confounding changes in expanded clonotypes.

The sequencing input was blood. The origin of this receptor is a woman aged 18-35 years in good health. V usage is TRBV29-1 and J usage is TRBJ1-5, with TRBD1 as a possible D gene (5 bases). The CDR3 sequence is CSVLGLGGSNQPQHF. CDR3 DNA sequence: TGCAGCGTCCTGGGGCTAGGAGGAAGCAATCAGCCCCAGCATTTT. The full variable domain, its missing parts supplied by reference TRBV29-1 and TRBJ1-5, is SAVISQKPSRDICQRGTSLTIQCQVDSQVTMMFWYRQQPGQSLTLIATANQGSEATYESGFVIDKFPISRPNLTFSTLTVSNMSPEDSSIYLCSVLGLGGSNQPQHFGDGTRLSIL.